The 19 T cell receptor beta chains presented below share a single source sample, sequenced in a study of blood T cell repertoires in COVID-19 (dated by TCRdb to between 2020 and 2021). Library preparation used the immunoSEQ multiplex PCR assay. TCRdb took this table from immuneACCESS and kept in-frame rearrangements with V and J called. Such tables lack part of the clones; where checked against another copy, unresolved V genes explain under half of the gap, and the rest is unexplained. The sample records 250,000 or so clones, 85% to 90% of which are singletons. The top ten clonotypes cover 1.5% to 2% of the sample. Sequenced input: PBMCs or T cells enriched from blood (not recorded which). The receptors come from a man aged 35 to 55 who had recovered from COVID-19.

The sample holds one count of this clone. The chain is built from TRBV11-3 and TRBJ2-1; the match to TRBD2 covers 7 bases. CDR1 is SGHNT and CDR2 is YENEEA in the germline V gene. The CDR3 extends over 15 amino acids. J gave up 6 bases and V 4 bases, and 9 bases lay outside the gene matches. The CDR3 nucleotides read TGTGCCAGCAGCTCAGAGCGGGGAGGGTCCAATGAGCAGTTCTTC. Protein sequence: CASSSERGGSNEQFF.

This clone was detected only a few times. The CDR3 bases are TGTGCCAGCTCACGGGGAACGGGGACAGATACGCAGTATTTT. Its protein product is CASSRGTGTDTQYF. The rearrangement joins TRBV18 to TRBJ2-3; TRBD2 might be the D (5 bases). The CDR3 runs 14 residues. Between the trimmed V and J ends, which lost 4 bases and 3 bases, there was a span of 11 bases. CDR1 and CDR2 from the germline V gene are KGHSH and LQKENI. Combining the CDR3 with reference TRBV18 and TRBJ2-3 gives the whole variable domain NAGVMQNPRHLVRRRGQEARLRCSPMKGHSHVYWYRQLPEEGLKFMVYLQKENIIDESGMPKERFSAEFPKEGPSILRIQQVVRGDSAAYFCASSRGTGTDTQYFGPGTRLTVL.

The CDR3: CASIAGNNEQFF. In DNA, the CDR3 is TGTGCCAGCATCGCAGGAAACAATGAGCAGTTCTTC. The rearrangement uses TRBV12-3 or TRBV12-4 and TRBJ2-1; D ambiguous. The CDR3 spans 12 residues. V lost 7 bases and J 5 bases, leaving 9 bases between the germline ends.

The chain couples TRBV5-1 to TRBJ1-1; a weak D match, TRBD1 (6 bases). CDR3 length: 14 residues. Germline V gene data show CDR1 as SGHRS and CDR2 as YFSETQ. The ends were cut back, 1 base at V and 1 base at J, with 8 bases in the middle. In DNA, the CDR3 is TGCGCCAGCAGCTTGTCGGACAGGAACACTGAAGCTTTCTTT. It translates to CASSLSDRNTEAFF.

The rearrangement links TRBV19 to TRBJ2-1, with 7 nucleotides matching TRBD1. J was trimmed by 6 bases and V by 1 base; bases with no gene match: 15. The CDR3 has 18 amino acids. Germline-derived CDR1 and CDR2 are LNHDA and SQIVND (reference sequence). The CDR3 region is CASSIGPYRGPFPNEQFF. The CDR3 bases are TGTGCCAGTAGTATAGGACCGTACAGGGGCCCCTTCCCCAATGAGCAGTTCTTC.

This sequence joins TRBV19 and TRBJ1-5; possible D gene TRBD1, 6 bases. The CDR3 has 15 amino acids. The germline CDR1 and CDR2 sequences are LNHDA and SQIVND (reference sequence). Trimming took 0 bases from V and 5 from J, leaving 11 bases between them. CDR3 loop: CASSIDRGGDQPQHF. DNA for the CDR3: TGTGCCAGTAGTATAGACAGAGGGGGGGATCAGCCCCAGCATTTT.

The chain links TRBV29-1 to TRBJ2-7, with D possibly being TRBD1 (6 bases). In germline, CDR1 is SQVTM, CDR2 ANQGSEA. Between the trimmed V and J ends, which lost 0 bases and 3 bases, there was a span of 12 bases. The length of the CDR3 is 14 residues. The CDR3 loop reads CSVEDRGSDYEQYF. The CDR3 region has the DNA TGCAGCGTTGAAGATAGGGGGAGTGACTACGAGCAGTACTTC.

The gene calls are TRBV4-2 and TRBJ2-1; D is undetermined. The V and J ends lost 4 bases and 6 bases respectively, with 7 bases between them. In germline, CDR1 is LGHNA, CDR2 YNFKEQ. The CDR3 spans 12 residues. The CDR3 loop is CASSPFSNEQFF. The CDR3 region has the DNA TGTGCCAGCAGCCCTTTCTCCAATGAGCAGTTCTTC.

The rearrangement joins TRBV7-2 to TRBJ2-1, with TRBD2 identical over 12 bases. V trimming: 5 bases; J trimming: 6 bases; junction bases outside the gene matches: 8. This CDR3 has 16 amino acids. Germline CDR1 and CDR2: SGHTA and FQGNSA. The CDR3 sequence is CASSPHTSGGFNEQFF. The CDR3 nucleotides read TGTGCCAGCAGCCCGCATACTAGCGGGGGGTTCAATGAGCAGTTCTTC.

The chain couples TRBV7-9 to TRBJ2-5, with 7 bases matching TRBD2. The CDR3 extends over 14 amino acids. The V gene end was trimmed by 5 bases and the J gene end by 5 bases; junction bases not matched to a gene: 8. Germline-derived CDR1 and CDR2 are SEHNR and FQNEAQ (reference sequence). This CDR3 is CASSPTSSRETQYF. CDR3 bases: TGTGCCAGCAGCCCGACTAGCAGCCGGGAGACCCAGTACTTC.

The CDR3 DNA follows: TGTGCCTGGTCCAGGACGGGGGAGGAGACCCAGTACTTC. It codes for CAWSRTGEETQYF. V is TRBV30 and J is TRBJ2-5; D is possibly TRBD2 (6 bases). The V end lost 5 bases, the J end lost 5 bases, and 15 bases lay between the germline ends. This CDR3 comprises 13 residues. Germline V gene sequence: CDR1 GTSNPN, CDR2 SVGIG (reference sequence).

V and J are TRBV11-2 and TRBJ2-5; 11 bases fit TRBD1. J lost 0 bases, V lost 0 bases, and 12 bases had no gene match. This CDR3 region has 20 residues. The germline V gene has CDR1 SGHAT and CDR2 FQNNGV. The CDR3 reads CASSLEGWTGGAQYQETQYF. In DNA, the CDR3 is TGTGCCAGCAGCTTAGAGGGGTGGACAGGGGGCGCCCAGTACCAAGAGACCCAGTACTTC.

This clone has just one count. V usage is TRBV30 and J usage is TRBJ1-1, with a tentative D call TRBD1 (6 bases). The germline CDR1 and CDR2 sequences are GTSNPN and SVGIG (reference sequence). The CDR3 extends over 13 amino acids. Trimming stripped 2 bases from V and 10 bases from J, with 17 bases between. CDR3 loop: CAWSPDSRRGAFF. The CDR3 DNA is TGTGCCTGGAGTCCGGACAGCCGGCGTGGAGCTTTCTTT. The whole variable domain, remainder taken from reference TRBV30 and TRBJ1-1, is SQTIHQWPATLVQPVGSPLSLECTVEGTSNPNLYWYRQAAGRGLQLLFYSVGIGQISSEVPQNLSASRPQDRQFILSSKKLLLSDSGFYLCAWSPDSRRGAFFGQGTRLTVV.

This clone was counted between two and nine times. This chain uses TRBV6-1 with TRBJ1-3; D gene uncertain. The germline V gene encodes CDR1 MNHNS and CDR2 SASEGT. This CDR3 is built from 15 residues. Deletions cut 1 base from V and 2 bases from J, with 9 bases between. The CDR3 spells CASSEEQATGNTIYF. The CDR3 DNA reads TGTGCCAGCAGTGAAGAGCAGGCCACTGGAAACACCATATATTTT.

The J gene is TRBJ2-5, the V gene TRBV5-1; D remains ambiguous. V was pared by 4 bases and J by 4 bases, with 14 bases between. CDR1 is SGHRS, CDR2 YFSETQ, per germline. The CDR3 has 14 amino acids. The CDR3 DNA reads TGCGCCAGCAGCCCCAAGGCTCGCGGAGAGACCCAGTACTTC. Translation: CASSPKARGETQYF.

This clone was recorded a few times. The chain recombines TRBV6-5 with TRBJ1-2; the match to TRBD1 covers 10 bases. J gave up 8 bases and V 5 bases, and 2 bases lay outside the gene matches. CDR3 size: 12 residues. Germline CDR1 and CDR2: MNHEY and SVGAGI. The DNA of the CDR3 is TGTGCCAGCAGTCCGACAGGGGGCGGCTACACCTTC. It encodes CASSPTGGGYTF.

This clone was detected once. This chain uses TRBV7-9 with TRBJ1-1, with D possibly TRBD1 on 5 matching bases. The CDR3 is 15 amino acids. V lost 1 base and J 8 bases, leaving 17 bases between the germline ends. From germline, CDR1 is SEHNR and CDR2 FQNEAQ (reference sequence). The CDR3 region is CASSLVQGGEREAFF. In DNA, the CDR3 is TGTGCCAGCAGCTTAGTCCAGGGCGGGGAGAGGGAAGCTTTCTTT.

This clone was observed a few times. The chain is built from TRBV28 and TRBJ1-2; D is unclear. With 5 bases removed from V and 2 bases from J, the gap between germline ends came to 9 bases. The length of the CDR3 is 13 residues. Germline V gene lookup returns CDR1 MDHEN and CDR2 SYDVKM. The CDR3 sequence: CASSRPENYGYTF. The CDR3 region has the DNA TGTGCCAGCAGTCGACCGGAGAACTATGGCTACACCTTC.

This clone was counted once. The chain couples TRBV12-5 to TRBJ2-7; no clear D. The CDR3 spans 11 residues. Trimming cost V 6 bases and J 1 base, with 4 bases left between them. Germline CDR1 is LGHNT and CDR2 is FRNRAP. For the CDR3, the DNA is TGTGCTAGTGGCCCTTCCTACGAGCAGTACTTC. It is translated as CASGPSYEQYF.